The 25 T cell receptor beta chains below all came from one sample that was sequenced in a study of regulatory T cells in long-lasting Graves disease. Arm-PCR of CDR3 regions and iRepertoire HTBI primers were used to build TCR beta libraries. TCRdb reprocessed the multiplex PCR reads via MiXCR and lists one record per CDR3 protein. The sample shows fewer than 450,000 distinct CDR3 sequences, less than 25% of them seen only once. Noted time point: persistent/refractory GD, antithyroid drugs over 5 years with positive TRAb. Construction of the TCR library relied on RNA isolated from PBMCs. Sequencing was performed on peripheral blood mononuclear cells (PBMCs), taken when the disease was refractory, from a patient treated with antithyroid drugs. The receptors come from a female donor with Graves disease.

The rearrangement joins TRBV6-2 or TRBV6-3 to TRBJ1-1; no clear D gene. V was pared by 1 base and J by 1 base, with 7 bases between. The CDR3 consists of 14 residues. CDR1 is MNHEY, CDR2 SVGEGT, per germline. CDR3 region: CASSYLPKNTEAFF. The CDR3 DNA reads TGTGCCAGCAGTTACTTGCCCAAGAACACTGAAGCTTTCTTT.

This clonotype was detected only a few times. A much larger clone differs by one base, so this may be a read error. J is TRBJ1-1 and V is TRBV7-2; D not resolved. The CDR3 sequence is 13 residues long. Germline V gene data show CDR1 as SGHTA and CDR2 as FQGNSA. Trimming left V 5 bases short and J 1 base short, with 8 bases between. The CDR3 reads CASSRRPNTEAFF. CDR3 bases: TGTGCCAGCAGCCGGAGACCGAACACTGAAGCTTTCTTT.

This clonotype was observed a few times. CDR3 protein: CASSDSPDNYGYTF. The CDR3 DNA follows: TGTGCCAGCAGTGATTCTCCAGACAACTATGGCTACACCTTC. This chain joins TRBV6-1 and TRBJ1-2; D is ambiguous. CDR3 length: 14 residues. Germline values: CDR1 MNHNS, CDR2 SASEGT. Trimming pared 3 bases from V and 2 bases from J, leaving 10 bases between.

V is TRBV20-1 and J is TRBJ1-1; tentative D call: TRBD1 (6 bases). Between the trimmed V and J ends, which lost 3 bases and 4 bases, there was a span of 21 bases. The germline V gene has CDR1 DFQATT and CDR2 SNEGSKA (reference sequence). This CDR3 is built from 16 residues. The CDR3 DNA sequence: TGCAGTGCTAGCCGACTGAGGGGGGGATGGGGCACTGAAGCTTTCTTT. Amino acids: CSASRLRGGWGTEAFF.

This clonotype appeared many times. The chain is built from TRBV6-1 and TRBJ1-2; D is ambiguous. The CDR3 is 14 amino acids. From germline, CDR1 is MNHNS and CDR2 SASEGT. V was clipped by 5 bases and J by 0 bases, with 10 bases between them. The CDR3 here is CASSLGSTNYGYTF. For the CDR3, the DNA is TGTGCCAGCAGTCTTGGATCAACTAACTATGGCTACACCTTC.

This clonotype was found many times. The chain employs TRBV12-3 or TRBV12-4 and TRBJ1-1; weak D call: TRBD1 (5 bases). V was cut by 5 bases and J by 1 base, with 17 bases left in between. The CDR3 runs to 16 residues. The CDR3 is CASSRGREVANTEAFF. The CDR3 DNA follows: TGTGCCAGCAGTAGGGGCAGGGAGGTAGCGAACACTGAAGCTTTCTTT.

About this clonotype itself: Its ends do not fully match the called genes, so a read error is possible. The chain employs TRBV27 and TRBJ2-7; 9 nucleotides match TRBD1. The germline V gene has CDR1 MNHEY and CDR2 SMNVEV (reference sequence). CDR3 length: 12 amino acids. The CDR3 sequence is CASTTGGYKQYF. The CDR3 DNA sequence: TGTGCCAGCACAACAGGGGGCTACAAGCAGTACTTC.

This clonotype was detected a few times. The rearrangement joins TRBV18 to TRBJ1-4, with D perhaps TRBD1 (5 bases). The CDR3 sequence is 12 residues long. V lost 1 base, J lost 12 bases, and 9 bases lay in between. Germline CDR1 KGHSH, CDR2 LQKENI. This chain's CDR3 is CASSPRDGQLFF. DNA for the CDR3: TGTGCCAGCTCACCACGGGACGGACAACTGTTTTTT.

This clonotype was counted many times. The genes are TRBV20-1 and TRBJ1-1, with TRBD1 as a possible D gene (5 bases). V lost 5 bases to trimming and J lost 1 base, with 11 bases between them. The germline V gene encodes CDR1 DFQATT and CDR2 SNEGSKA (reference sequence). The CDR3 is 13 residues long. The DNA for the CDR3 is TGCAGTGCTCCCGGGACGAAGAACACTGAAGCTTTCTTT. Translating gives CSAPGTKNTEAFF.

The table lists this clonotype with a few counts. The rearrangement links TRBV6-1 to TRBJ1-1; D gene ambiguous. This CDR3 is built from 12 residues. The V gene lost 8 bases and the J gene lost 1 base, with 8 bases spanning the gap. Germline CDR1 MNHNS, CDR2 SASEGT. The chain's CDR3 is CASAERNTEAFF. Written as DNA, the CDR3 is TGTGCCAGCGCTGAACGGAACACTGAAGCTTTCTTT.

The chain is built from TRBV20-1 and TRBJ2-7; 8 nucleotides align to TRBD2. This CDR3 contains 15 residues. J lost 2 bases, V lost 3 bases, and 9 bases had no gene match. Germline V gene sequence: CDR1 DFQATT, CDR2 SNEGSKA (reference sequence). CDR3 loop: CSARGGGTRTYEQYF. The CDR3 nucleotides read TGCAGTGCTAGGGGAGGGGGGACTAGGACCTACGAGCAGTACTTC.

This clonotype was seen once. The CDR3 here is CASSSQTVNQPQHF. The CDR3 DNA follows: TGTGCCAGCAGCTCCCAGACAGTTAATCAGCCCCAGCATTTT. The V gene is TRBV2, the J gene TRBJ1-5; possibly TRBD1 for D (5 bases). Trimming stripped 6 bases from V and 4 bases from J, with 13 bases between. CDR1 is SNHLY, CDR2 FYNNEI, per germline. This CDR3 contains 14 residues.

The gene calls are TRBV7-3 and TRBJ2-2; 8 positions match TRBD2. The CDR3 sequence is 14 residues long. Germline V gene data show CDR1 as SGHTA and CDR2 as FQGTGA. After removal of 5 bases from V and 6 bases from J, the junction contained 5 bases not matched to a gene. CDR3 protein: CASSRTGGPGELFF. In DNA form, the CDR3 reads TGTGCCAGCAGCCGAACGGGAGGGCCCGGGGAGCTGTTTTTT. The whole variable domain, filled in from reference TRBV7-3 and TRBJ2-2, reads GAGVSQTPSNKVTEKGKYVELRCDPISGHTALYWYRQSLGQGPEFLIYFQGTGAADDSGLPNDRFFAVRPEGSVSTLKIQRTERGDSAVYLCASSRTGGPGELFFGEGSRLTVL.

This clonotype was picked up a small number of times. As DNA, the CDR3 is TGTGCCTGGACCTCAGGGGTCACTGAAGCTTTCTTT. It is translated as CAWTSGVTEAFF. The chain recombines TRBV30 with TRBJ1-1, with D maybe TRBD1 (6 bases). This CDR3 contains 12 residues. CDR1 and CDR2 (germline): GTSNPN, SVGIG (reference sequence). Trimming cost V 4 bases and J 4 bases, with 10 bases left between them.

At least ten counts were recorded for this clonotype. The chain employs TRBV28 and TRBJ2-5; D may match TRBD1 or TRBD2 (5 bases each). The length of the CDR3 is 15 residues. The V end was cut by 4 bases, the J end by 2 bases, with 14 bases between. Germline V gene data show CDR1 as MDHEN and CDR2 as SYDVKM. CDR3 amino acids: CASSSPGREQETQYF. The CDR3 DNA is TGTGCCAGCAGTTCCCCTGGCAGGGAGCAAGAGACCCAGTACTTC.

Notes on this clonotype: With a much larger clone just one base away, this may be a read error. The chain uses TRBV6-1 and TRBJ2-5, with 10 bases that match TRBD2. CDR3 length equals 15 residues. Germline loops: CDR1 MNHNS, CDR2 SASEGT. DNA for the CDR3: TGTGCCAGCAAGGAGGGACTAGCGCTCCAAGGGACCCAGTACTTC. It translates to CASKEGLALQGTQYF.

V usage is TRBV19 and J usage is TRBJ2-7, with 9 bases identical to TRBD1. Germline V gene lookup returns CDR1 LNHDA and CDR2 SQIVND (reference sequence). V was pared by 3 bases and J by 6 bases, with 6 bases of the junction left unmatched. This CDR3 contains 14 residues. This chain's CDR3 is CASSMGQGEGEQYF. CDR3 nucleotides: TGTGCCAGTAGTATGGGACAGGGCGAAGGCGAGCAGTACTTC.

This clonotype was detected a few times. The CDR3 DNA reads TGTGCCAGCAGCTTAGTTCTAGCGGGAGGGCCGGGGAATGAGCAGTTCTTC. This translates into CASSLVLAGGPGNEQFF. This chain connects TRBV7-9 to TRBJ2-1; 12 nucleotides agree with TRBD2. Looked up from germline, CDR1 is SEHNR and CDR2 is FQNEAQ (reference sequence). Trimming at V came to 1 base and at J to 7 bases, leaving 8 bases not matched to a gene. CDR3 length equals 17 residues.

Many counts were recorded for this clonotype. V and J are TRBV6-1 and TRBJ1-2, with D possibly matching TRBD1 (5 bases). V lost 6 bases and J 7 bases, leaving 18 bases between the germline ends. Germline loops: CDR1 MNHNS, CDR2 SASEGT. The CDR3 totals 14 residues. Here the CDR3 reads CASRTTTEGPGYTF. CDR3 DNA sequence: TGTGCCAGCAGAACTACCACGGAGGGACCTGGCTACACCTTC.

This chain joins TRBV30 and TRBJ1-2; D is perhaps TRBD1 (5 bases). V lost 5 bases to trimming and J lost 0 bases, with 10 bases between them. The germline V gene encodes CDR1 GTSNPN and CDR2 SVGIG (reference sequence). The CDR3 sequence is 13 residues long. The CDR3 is CAWLDRTNYGYTF. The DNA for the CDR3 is TGTGCCTGGTTAGACAGAACTAACTATGGCTACACCTTC.

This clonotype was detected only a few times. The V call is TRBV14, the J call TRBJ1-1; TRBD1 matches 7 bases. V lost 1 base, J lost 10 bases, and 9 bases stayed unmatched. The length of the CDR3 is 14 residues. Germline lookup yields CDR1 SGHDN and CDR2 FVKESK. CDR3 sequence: CASSQGQGAWGAFF. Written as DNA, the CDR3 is TGTGCCAGCAGCCAAGGACAGGGAGCATGGGGAGCTTTCTTT.

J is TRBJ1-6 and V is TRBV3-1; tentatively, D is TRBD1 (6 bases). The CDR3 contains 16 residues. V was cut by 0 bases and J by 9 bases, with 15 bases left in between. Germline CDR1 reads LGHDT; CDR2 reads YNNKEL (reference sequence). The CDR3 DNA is TGTGCCAGCAGCCAAGAGGGACATGTTTTAGGTTCACCCCTCCACTTT. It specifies CASSQEGHVLGSPLHF.

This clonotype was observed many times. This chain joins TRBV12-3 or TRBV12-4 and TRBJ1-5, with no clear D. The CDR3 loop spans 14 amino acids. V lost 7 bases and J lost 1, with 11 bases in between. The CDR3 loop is CASTLTRSNQPQHF. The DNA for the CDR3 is TGTGCCAGCACCTTAACCAGGAGCAATCAGCCCCAGCATTTT.

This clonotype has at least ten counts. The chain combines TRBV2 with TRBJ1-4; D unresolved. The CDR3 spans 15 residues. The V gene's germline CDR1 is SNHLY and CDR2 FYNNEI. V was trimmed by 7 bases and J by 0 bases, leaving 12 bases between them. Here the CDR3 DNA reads TGTGCCAGCATACCAGAAAGGACAACTAATGAAAAACTGTTTTTT. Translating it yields CASIPERTTNEKLFF.

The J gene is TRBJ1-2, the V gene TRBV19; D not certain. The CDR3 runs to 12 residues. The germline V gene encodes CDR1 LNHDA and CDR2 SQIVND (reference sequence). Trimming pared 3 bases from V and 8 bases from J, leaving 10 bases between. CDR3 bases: TGTGCCAGTAGTATGACCACTTACGGCTACACCTTC. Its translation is CASSMTTYGYTF. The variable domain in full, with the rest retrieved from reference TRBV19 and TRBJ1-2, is DGGITQSPKYLFRKEGQNVTLSCEQNLNHDAMYWYRQDPGQGLRLIYYSQIVNDFQKGDIAEGYSVSREKKESFPLTVTSAQKNPTAFYLCASSMTTYGYTFGSGTRLTVV.